This T cell receptor beta chain was identified during a study of T cell repertoires in cytomegalovirus infection. Whole-study context: Newly reported HLA-C-restricted and thoroughly characterized HLA-B-restricted CMV epitopes were employed. Both a matching HLA type and CMV infection were indicated by public TCR beta signatures.

Study outcomes and limitations: HLA-C-restricted CMV-specific TCR beta clonotypes were dominant in the ex vivo response.

This clonotype was seen a single time. Antigen: not known. TCRdb reanalysed the reads using MiXCR and keeps one entry per CDR3 protein. This sample has hundreds of thousands of distinct CDR3 sequences, with 33% found just once. This CDR3 comprises 15 residues. Trimming removed 0 bases at V and 1 base at J, with 12 bases between. Germline CDR1 is DFQATT and CDR2 is SNEGSKA (reference sequence). This specimen was cultured PBMCs, taken from culture after CMV antigen stimulation. The V call is TRBV20-1, the J call TRBJ1-1, with D hard to call. The clonotype was recovered from a human donor in good health (CMV status not recorded). Some clones in this sample may be carry-over from other donors' samples. The CDR3: CSARDASWENTEAFF. The CDR3, as DNA: TGCAGTGCTAGAGATGCGTCTTGGGAGAACACTGAAGCTTTCTTT.